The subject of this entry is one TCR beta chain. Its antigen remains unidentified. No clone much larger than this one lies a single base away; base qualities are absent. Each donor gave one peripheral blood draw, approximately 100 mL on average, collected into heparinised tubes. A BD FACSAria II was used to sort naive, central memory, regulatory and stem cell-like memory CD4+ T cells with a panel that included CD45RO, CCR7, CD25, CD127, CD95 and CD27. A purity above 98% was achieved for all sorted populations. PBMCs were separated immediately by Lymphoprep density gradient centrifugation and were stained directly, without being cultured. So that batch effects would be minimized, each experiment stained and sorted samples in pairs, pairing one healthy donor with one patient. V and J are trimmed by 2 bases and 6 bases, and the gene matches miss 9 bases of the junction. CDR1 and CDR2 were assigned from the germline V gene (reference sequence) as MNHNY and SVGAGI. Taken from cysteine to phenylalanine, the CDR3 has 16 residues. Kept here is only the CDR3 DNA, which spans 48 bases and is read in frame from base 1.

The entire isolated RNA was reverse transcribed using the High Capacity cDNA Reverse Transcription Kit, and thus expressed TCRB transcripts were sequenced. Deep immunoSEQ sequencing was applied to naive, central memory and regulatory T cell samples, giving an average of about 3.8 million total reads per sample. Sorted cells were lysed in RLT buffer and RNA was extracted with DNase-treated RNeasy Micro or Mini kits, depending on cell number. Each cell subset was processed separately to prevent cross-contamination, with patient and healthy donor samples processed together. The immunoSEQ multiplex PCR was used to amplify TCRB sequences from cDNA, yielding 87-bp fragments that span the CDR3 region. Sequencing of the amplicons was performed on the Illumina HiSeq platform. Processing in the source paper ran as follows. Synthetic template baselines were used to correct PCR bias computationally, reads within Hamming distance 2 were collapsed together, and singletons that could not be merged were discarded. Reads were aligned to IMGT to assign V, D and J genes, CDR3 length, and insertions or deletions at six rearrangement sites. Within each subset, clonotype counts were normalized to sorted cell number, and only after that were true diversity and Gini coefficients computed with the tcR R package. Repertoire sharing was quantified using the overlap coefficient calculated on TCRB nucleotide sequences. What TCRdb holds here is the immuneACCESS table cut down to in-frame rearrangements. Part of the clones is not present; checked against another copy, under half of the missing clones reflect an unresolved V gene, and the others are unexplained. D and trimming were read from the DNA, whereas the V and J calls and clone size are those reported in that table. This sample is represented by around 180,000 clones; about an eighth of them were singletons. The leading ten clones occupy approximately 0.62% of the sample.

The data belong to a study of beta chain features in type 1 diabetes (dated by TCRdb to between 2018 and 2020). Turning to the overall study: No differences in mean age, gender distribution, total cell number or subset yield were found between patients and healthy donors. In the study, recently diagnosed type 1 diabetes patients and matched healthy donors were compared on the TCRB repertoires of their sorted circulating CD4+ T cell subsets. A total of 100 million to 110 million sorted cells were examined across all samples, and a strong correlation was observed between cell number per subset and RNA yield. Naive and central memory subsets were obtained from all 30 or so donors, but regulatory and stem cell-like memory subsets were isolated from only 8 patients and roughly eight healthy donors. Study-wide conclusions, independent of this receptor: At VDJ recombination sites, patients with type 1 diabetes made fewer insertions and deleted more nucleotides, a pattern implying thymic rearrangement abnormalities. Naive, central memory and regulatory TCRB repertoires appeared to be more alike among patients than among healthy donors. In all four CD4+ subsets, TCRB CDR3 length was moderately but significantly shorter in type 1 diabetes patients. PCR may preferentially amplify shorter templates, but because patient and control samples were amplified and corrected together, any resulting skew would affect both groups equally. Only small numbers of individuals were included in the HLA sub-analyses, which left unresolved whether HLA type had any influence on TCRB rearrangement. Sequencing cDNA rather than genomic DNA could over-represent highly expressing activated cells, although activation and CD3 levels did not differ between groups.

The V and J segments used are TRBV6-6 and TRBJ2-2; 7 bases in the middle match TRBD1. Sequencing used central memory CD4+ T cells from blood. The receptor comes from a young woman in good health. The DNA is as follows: TGTGCCAGCAGTTACCCTAACAGGGGTCTCGCCGGGGAGCTGTTTTTT. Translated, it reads CASSYPNRGLAGELFF.